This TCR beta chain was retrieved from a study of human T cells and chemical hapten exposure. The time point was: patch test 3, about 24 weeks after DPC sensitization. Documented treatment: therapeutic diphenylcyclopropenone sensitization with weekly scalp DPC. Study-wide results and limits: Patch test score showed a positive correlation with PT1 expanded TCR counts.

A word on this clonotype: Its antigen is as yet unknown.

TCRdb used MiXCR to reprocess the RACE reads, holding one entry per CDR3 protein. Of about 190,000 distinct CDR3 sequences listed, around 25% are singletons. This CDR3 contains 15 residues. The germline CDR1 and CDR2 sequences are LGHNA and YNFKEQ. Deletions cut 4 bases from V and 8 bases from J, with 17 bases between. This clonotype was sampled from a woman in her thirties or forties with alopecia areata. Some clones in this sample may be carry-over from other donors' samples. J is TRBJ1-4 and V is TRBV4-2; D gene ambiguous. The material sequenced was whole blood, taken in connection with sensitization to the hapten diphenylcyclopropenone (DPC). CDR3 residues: CASSPLGGISEKLFF. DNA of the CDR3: TGTGCCAGCAGCCCTCTCGGAGGGATTAGCGAAAAACTGTTTTTT.